This T cell receptor (beta chain) was observed in a study of technical replicates of blood from a handful of donors. CDR1 and CDR2 (germline): MNHEY, SVGAGI. CDR3 length: 13 amino acids. V was shortened by 6 bases and J by 4 bases, with 10 bases between the two germline ends. TCRdb keeps only in-frame clones here, not all; method: immunoSEQ multiplex PCR. The profile shows just over 70,000 clones, 90% to 95% of them singletons. Sequencing used T cells isolated from PBMCs. The TCR sequence derives from a human donor in good health. The chain employs TRBV6-5 and TRBJ1-5, with D maybe TRBD1 (6 bases). CDR3 DNA: TGTGCCAGCAGGTCACAGGGAAATCAGCCCCAGCATTTT. Amino acid sequence: CASRSQGNQPQHF.